These 9 T cell receptor beta chains share one sample of origin, sequenced in a study of monozygotic twins with inflammatory bowel disease. Reanalyzing the 5' RACE reads, TCRdb keeps one entry per CDR3 protein, without DNA. The clone table shows over 150,000 distinct CDR3 sequences, with the ten largest holding 2% to 3%. Sequencing was carried out using blood. The source is a human donor with ulcerative colitis or Crohn's disease, or a healthy co-twin of an affected twin (not recorded which).

The CDR3 protein is CATSDPDREQYF. The chain employs TRBV24-1 and TRBJ2-7; checking the TCRdb D call of TRBD1 is not possible without DNA. The CDR3 consists of 12 residues. Germline V gene sequence: CDR1 KGHDR, CDR2 SFDVKD.

The chain employs TRBV24-1 and TRBJ2-1. Looked up from germline, CDR1 is KGHDR and CDR2 is SFDVKD. This CDR3 comprises 11 residues. The CDR3 loop reads CATSDLGKQFF.

The rearrangement joins TRBV7-2 to TRBJ2-5. The CDR3 contains 14 residues. Germline V gene sequence: CDR1 SGHTA, CDR2 FQGNSA. CDR3 sequence reads: CASSLDGIGETQYF.

The V gene is TRBV20-1, the J gene TRBJ1-5. Germline V gene sequence: CDR1 DFQATT, CDR2 SNEGSKA (reference sequence). The CDR3 is made up of 13 amino acids. This chain's CDR3 is CSVSSYSNQPQHF.

The chain is built from TRBV7-8 and TRBJ2-5. The germline CDR1 and CDR2 sequences are SGHVS and FQNEAQ. This CDR3 contains 14 residues. CDR3 region: CASSHAAARETQYF.

J is TRBJ2-1 and V is TRBV7-3; TCRdb selects TRBD1, and the lack of DNA leaves this call unchecked. The CDR3 totals 15 residues. Germline CDR1 and CDR2: SGHTA and FQGTGA. The CDR3 spells CASSFGGGEANEQFF.

The chain combines TRBV12-3 or TRBV12-4 with TRBJ1-3; TCRdb picks TRBD1, but there is no DNA to check that call. The CDR3 covers 18 residues. This chain's CDR3 is CASSLALGQGESGNTIYF.

This chain uses TRBV4-2 with TRBJ2-5; TCRdb returns TRBD1, unconfirmable since there is no DNA. Germline CDR1 is LGHNA and CDR2 is YNFKEQ. This CDR3 contains 15 residues. This CDR3 is CASSYGTGEMETQYF.

V and J are TRBV6-2 or TRBV6-3 and TRBJ1-5; no DNA is available, so the TRBD1 call from TCRdb remains unchecked. The CDR3 length is 17 residues. Looked up from germline, CDR1 is MNHEY and CDR2 is SVGEGT. CDR3 protein: CASSYPRDRGYDQPQHF.